The sequence of this T cell receptor (beta chain) was determined in a study of blood T cell repertoires in COVID-19. Only in-frame clones appear in the TCRdb table, and some are missing; sequencing was by immunoSEQ multiplex PCR. The sample includes 120,000 or so clones, roughly 84% seen only once; the top ten take roughly 3.9%. CDR3 length: 13 residues. The trim removed 3 bases at V and 6 bases at J, leaving 4 bases unmatched. The source material was PBMCs or T cells enriched from blood (not recorded which). This chain links TRBV12-3 or TRBV12-4 with TRBJ2-7; 8 bases align to TRBD2. The source is a woman in her thirties who had recovered from COVID-19. CDR3: CASSLGTSGEQYF. The CDR3, as DNA: TGTGCCAGCAGTTTGGGGACTAGTGGCGAGCAGTACTTC.